This entry describes one TCR beta chain. Its antigen is undetermined. This sample is drawn from a study of cytomegalovirus exposure and HLA in healthy donors. Study-wide findings and caveats: An Asian-associated ancestry cluster reportedly showed fewer N-insertions than the approximately 700-donor mean in a later analysis. Among the CMV-associated chains, three were confirmed in vitro as specific for CMV antigens. The authors later linked a missense DCLRE1C variant to TCR beta V- and J-gene trimming.

This CDR3 is built from 19 residues. The V end lost 7 bases, the J end lost 4 bases, and 31 bases lay between the germline ends. Germline loops: CDR1 SGHTA, CDR2 FQGTGA. 60 Vbeta and 13 Jbeta primers were used in PCR. The authors' processing: Unique TCR beta chains numbered around 80 million in a later analysis, with roughly 10 million shared. The table came from immunoSEQ multiplex PCR; TCRdb's copy has only in-frame clones and leaves some out. The V and J calls and clone size were taken over from that table, and D and trimming were inferred from the DNA. Of around 270,000 clones in the sample, 80% are singletons; the top ten hold about 0.3%.

Sequences were obtained from PBMCs. The J gene is TRBJ1-2, the V gene TRBV7-3; a possible D gene is TRBD1 (5 bases). This receptor was identified in a girl aged 2-10 years in good health and CMV-seronegative. The CDR3 DNA sequence: TGTGCCAGCACTTTAACTCTATCGTGGCCAGGGAAGAAGACCTATGGCTACACCTTC. Its protein product is CASTLTLSWPGKKTYGYTF.